The 7 T cell receptor beta chains in this list originate from one sample, sequenced in a study of shared clonotypes between healthy human individuals. Sequenced by immunoSEQ multiplex PCR; TCRdb stores in-frame clones only, minus some. This table has roughly 1.5 million clones, 95% to 99% appearing once. Specimen: naive CD4+ T cells sorted from blood. The sample's subset: CD45RA+ positively selected. The receptors shown here come from a young man in good health.

This chain connects TRBV5-4 to TRBJ2-1, with 8 bases lining up with TRBD1. Germline V CDR1 and CDR2: SGHNT, YYREEE (reference sequence). The J segment lost 8 bases and the V segment lost 3 bases, leaving 16 bases of the junction unmatched. The CDR3 is made up of 17 amino acids. The CDR3 protein is CASSSRDRSSGFHEQFF. CDR3 sequence (DNA): TGTGCCAGCAGCTCGCGGGACAGGAGTAGTGGTTTCCATGAGCAGTTCTTC. Using reference TRBV5-4 and TRBJ2-1 for the parts outside the CDR3, the full variable domain is ETGVTQSPTHLIKTRGQQVTLRCSSQSGHNTVSWYQQALGQGPQFIFQYYREEENGRGNFPPRFSGLQFPNYSSELNVNALELDDSALYLCASSSRDRSSGFHEQFFGPGTRLTVL.

This clone was seen just once. The chain recombines TRBV28 with TRBJ1-4; 9 nucleotides agree with TRBD1. V lost 2 bases, J lost 7 bases, and 8 bases stayed unmatched. The germline CDR1 and CDR2 sequences are MDHEN and SYDVKM. The CDR3 runs to 16 residues. CDR3 DNA: TGTGCCAGCAGTTTAGGTGGGAACAGGGGGCGTGAAAAACTGTTTTTT. Protein sequence: CASSLGGNRGREKLFF.

The chain carries TRBV6-6 and TRBJ2-2; 9 bases line up with TRBD2. Germline loops: CDR1 MNHNY, CDR2 SVGAGI (reference sequence). With 0 bases clipped from V and 5 bases from J, the junction kept 4 bases outside the gene matches. CDR3 length: 16 residues. This CDR3 reads CASSYSLAGRTGELFF. The CDR3 DNA reads TGTGCCAGCAGTTACTCCCTAGCGGGACGGACCGGGGAGCTGTTTTTT.

The genes are TRBV6-1 and TRBJ1-5; D is possibly TRBD1 (6 bases). The CDR3 runs to 16 residues. Germline lookup yields CDR1 MNHNS and CDR2 SASEGT. The V end lost 1 base, the J end lost 6 bases, and 16 bases lay between the germline ends. The CDR3 DNA reads TGTGCCAGCAGTGAAGGAAGACAGAGGGGGGTTCAGCCCCAGCATTTT. It translates to CASSEGRQRGVQPQHF.

This chain joins TRBV28 and TRBJ2-5; D call uncertain. Trimming left V 10 bases short and J 11 bases short, with 17 bases between. Per germline, CDR1 MDHEN and CDR2 SYDVKM. This CDR3 contains 11 residues. This CDR3 reads CATGNSPSQYF. The CDR3 DNA reads as TGTGCCACCGGTAACAGTCCAAGTCAGTACTTC.

The CDR3 DNA follows: TGTGCCAGCAGTTCCTCCCTCAGGGGCTACGGCGGGGAGCTGTTTTTT. Amino acids: CASSSSLRGYGGELFF. The V gene is TRBV6-5, the J gene TRBJ2-2; maybe TRBD1 (6 bases). The CDR3 consists of 16 residues. V shed 4 bases and J shed 7 bases, with 19 bases lying between them. From germline, CDR1 is MNHEY and CDR2 SVGAGI.

This chain joins TRBV27 and TRBJ2-1, with 13 bases fitting TRBD2. The CDR3 length is 14 residues. J was trimmed by 5 bases and V by 7 bases; bases with no gene match: 2. Germline CDR1 reads MNHEY; CDR2 reads SMNVEV (reference sequence). CDR3 sequence reads: CASIGTSGNNEQFF. CDR3 nucleotides: TGTGCCAGCATTGGGACTAGCGGGAACAATGAGCAGTTCTTC.